The entry below describes one TCR beta chain. The antigen is not known. The data were taken from a study of identical twins. Findings and limits, study-wide: It was possible that invariant MAIT and iNKT cells partly confounded the zero-insertion analyses.

Unmatched junction bases numbered 12, after V lost 3 bases and J lost 1 base. This CDR3 has 18 amino acids. Germline CDR1 reads SGHRS; CDR2 reads YFSETQ. MiXCR, applied by TCRdb to the 5' RACE reads, yields one record per CDR3 protein. Here the sample spans 1,800,000 or so distinct CDR3 sequences, roughly 35% being singletons. The sequenced sample consisted of cord blood. V is TRBV5-1 and J is TRBJ1-1; 10 bases map to TRBD1. The clonotype was recovered from a newborn girl in good health. This CDR3 is CASSWGVLTGGKNTEAFF. The CDR3 region has the DNA TGCGCCAGCAGCTGGGGGGTATTGACAGGGGGCAAGAACACTGAAGCTTTCTTT.